This TCR beta chain was obtained from a study of cytomegalovirus exposure and HLA in healthy donors. Study-level points and caveats: The authors enumerated roughly 160 TCR beta chains as linked to cytomegalovirus. The only immune exposure information that was available was CMV serostatus. The study found most TCR sequences rare, yet found some public TCRs in many donors.

A remark on this clone: Its specificity is unknown.

It was with 60 Vbeta and 13 Jbeta primers that the PCR ran. Measured with immunoSEQ multiplex PCR; TCRdb has only the in-frame clones, and not every one. The data show fewer than 200,000 clones, 75% to 80% seen once. The TCR sequence derives from a woman between 40 and 50 years old in good health and CMV-seropositive. The sequencing input was PBMCs.

The CDR3 loop reads CASSSGTGNQPQHF. CDR3 DNA sequence: TGCGCCAGCAGCTCCGGGACAGGCAATCAGCCCCAGCATTTT. The chain recombines TRBV5-1 with TRBJ1-5; 7 bases align to TRBD1. The CDR3 length is 14 residues. Germline lookup yields CDR1 SGHRS and CDR2 YFSETQ. V lost 3 bases and J lost 2; bases outside the gene matches: 2.